The 3 T cell receptor beta chains below come from one sample, sequenced in a study of synovial regulatory T cells in juvenile arthritis (dated by TCRdb to about 2015). Libraries were prepared through the immunoSEQ multiplex PCR assay. Held by TCRdb, this immuneACCESS table contains in-frame sequences only and omits some clones. Under half of the omission traces to an unresolved V gene where checked; the cause of the rest is unknown. This sample's table carries about 9,600 clones. Approximately 2% of the sample is in the top ten clones. Sequencing input: Treg cells from blood. The sample's cell subset or site, from its label and the paper: remaining (HLA-DR-negative) circulating blood Treg cells. The receptors stem from a donor aged 2-30 years with juvenile idiopathic arthritis.

V and J are TRBV2 and TRBJ1-2. The CDR3 covers 13 residues. No nucleotide data were recorded. Germline assignment: CDR1 SNHLY and CDR2 FYNNEI. CDR3 amino acids: CASAEGPNYGYTF.

The chain has TRBV18 and TRBJ1-1; checking the TCRdb D call of TRBD1 is not possible without DNA. CDR3 length: 13 residues. The nucleotide record is missing. In germline, CDR1 is KGHSH, CDR2 LQKENI. Here the CDR3 reads CASLQQGVTEAFF.

The chain recombines TRBV5-1 with TRBJ2-5; the TCRdb D gene call, TRBD1, has no DNA to confirm it. The V gene's germline CDR1 is SGHRS and CDR2 YFSETQ. The CDR3 totals 14 residues. No DNA appears here. This CDR3 reads CASRRTGGRETQYF.